A selection of T cell receptor beta chains follows, all from one sample in a study of CD8+CD57+ T cells in acquired aplastic anemia. TCRdb re-analysed the reads in MiXCR, keeping a single row per CDR3 protein. This table holds about 170,000 distinct CDR3 sequences, around 40% found once. Sequencing was done on a sample of sorted CD4+, CD8+, or CD8+CD57+ T cells (not recorded which) from PBMCs. The receptors were sampled from a human donor in good health. Each CDR3 is given with its conserved first and last residue. A D gene is named only where the DNA matches it firmly. A clone size is listed for some rows: how often the clone was seen (once, few, many), or a class if it is expanded.

cdr3_aa: CSVNRDRGDNEQFF; clone_size: many; d_call: TRBD1; cdr3_length: 14; v_call: TRBV29-1
cdr3_aa: CASSGDVGGHQPQHF; clone_size: many; d_call: .; cdr3_length: 15; v_call: TRBV9
cdr3_aa: CASSAYSGTPSSQAFF; clone_size: few; d_call: .; cdr3_length: 16; v_call: TRBV25-1
cdr3_aa: CASTNSYTGELFF; clone_size: .; d_call: .; cdr3_length: 13; v_call: TRBV7-2
cdr3_aa: CASSYPMAGGSSYNEQFF; clone_size: .; d_call: TRBD2; cdr3_length: 18; v_call: TRBV6-2/TRBV6-3
cdr3_aa: CASSVDRYSYEQYF; clone_size: .; d_call: .; cdr3_length: 14; v_call: TRBV9
cdr3_aa: CASSLTSSNEQFF; clone_size: .; d_call: .; cdr3_length: 13; v_call: TRBV7-3
cdr3_aa: CASSQDLTGWKLFF; clone_size: .; d_call: TRBD1; cdr3_length: 14; v_call: TRBV4-3
cdr3_aa: CSARASGTGIYSGYTF; clone_size: .; d_call: TRBD1; cdr3_length: 16; v_call: TRBV20-1
cdr3_aa: CASSLGTVAEQYF; clone_size: .; d_call: TRBD1; cdr3_length: 13; v_call: TRBV4-2
cdr3_aa: CASSYLPGQGTYEQYF; clone_size: many; d_call: TRBD1; cdr3_length: 16; v_call: TRBV6-5
cdr3_aa: CASSLSGSSYEQYF; clone_size: many; d_call: .; cdr3_length: 14; v_call: TRBV5-6
cdr3_aa: CASSFLRTGGKVYEQYF; clone_size: .; d_call: TRBD1; cdr3_length: 17; v_call: TRBV27
cdr3_aa: CASSSGQGGETQYF; clone_size: .; d_call: TRBD1; cdr3_length: 14; v_call: TRBV7-3
cdr3_aa: CASSLGPTSNTEAFF; clone_size: many; d_call: .; cdr3_length: 15; v_call: TRBV5-6
cdr3_aa: CANEGVNCGYTF; clone_size: .; d_call: .; cdr3_length: 12; v_call: TRBV10-3
cdr3_aa: CASIKESASSHEQFF; clone_size: many; d_call: .; cdr3_length: 15; v_call: TRBV19
cdr3_aa: CAISDGVGEKLFF; clone_size: many; d_call: .; cdr3_length: 13; v_call: TRBV10-3
cdr3_aa: CASCWTGGRGDTQYF; clone_size: .; d_call: TRBD1; cdr3_length: 15; v_call: TRBV2
cdr3_aa: CASTTKNTEAFF; clone_size: many; d_call: .; cdr3_length: 12; v_call: TRBV19
cdr3_aa: CSVRRWTMNSPLHF; clone_size: .; d_call: .; cdr3_length: 14; v_call: TRBV20-1
cdr3_aa: CASSQGSTQGLIDTQYF; clone_size: .; d_call: .; cdr3_length: 17; v_call: TRBV4-1
cdr3_aa: CSARESGRNIQYF; clone_size: .; d_call: TRBD2; cdr3_length: 13; v_call: TRBV20-1
cdr3_aa: CASSFFVSGSDTQYF; clone_size: many; d_call: .; cdr3_length: 15; v_call: TRBV7-2
cdr3_aa: CSAGDRTTDTQYF; clone_size: .; d_call: TRBD1; cdr3_length: 13; v_call: TRBV29-1
cdr3_aa: CASSIDGSVAYNEQFF; clone_size: .; d_call: .; cdr3_length: 16; v_call: TRBV19
cdr3_aa: CASSSQTSGRATGETQYF; clone_size: few; d_call: TRBD2; cdr3_length: 18; v_call: TRBV7-6
cdr3_aa: CASSPTGTSGKAKNIQYF; clone_size: few; d_call: TRBD2; cdr3_length: 18; v_call: TRBV28
cdr3_aa: CAISELSGRDNEQFF; clone_size: .; d_call: TRBD2; cdr3_length: 15; v_call: TRBV10-3
cdr3_aa: CATEARDHPSGANVLTF; clone_size: few; d_call: .; cdr3_length: 17; v_call: TRBV24-1
cdr3_aa: CASSPPGLAGALHQETQYF; clone_size: .; d_call: TRBD2; cdr3_length: 19; v_call: TRBV18
cdr3_aa: CASSLGDRGSNEQFF; clone_size: .; d_call: TRBD1; cdr3_length: 15; v_call: TRBV28
cdr3_aa: CSAGALGGSEKLFF; clone_size: many; d_call: .; cdr3_length: 14; v_call: TRBV20-1
cdr3_aa: CASSQEGSGTTDTQYF; clone_size: .; d_call: TRBD2; cdr3_length: 16; v_call: TRBV4-2
cdr3_aa: CASSWRVNDNEQFF; clone_size: few; d_call: .; cdr3_length: 14; v_call: TRBV12-3/TRBV12-4
cdr3_aa: CASSQRGHVPGANVLTF; clone_size: .; d_call: .; cdr3_length: 17; v_call: TRBV3-1